This TCR beta chain was recorded in a study of early T cells in non-severe SARS-CoV-2 infection. The sample holds many counts of this clonotype. TCRdb analysed the 5' RACE reads with MiXCR anew, one entry per CDR3 protein. The sample carries fewer than 40,000 distinct CDR3 sequences, around 5.7% recorded once. The receptor was isolated from an adult who was a healthcare worker with PCR-confirmed SARS-CoV-2 infection or an uninfected control (not recorded which). The sequenced sample consisted of whole blood.

The CDR3 loop reads CASSPPGTSVLDEQFF. The CDR3 DNA follows: TGTGCCAGCAGCCCCCCCGGGACTAGCGTATTGGATGAGCAGTTCTTC. The gene calls are TRBV7-6 and TRBJ2-1, with TRBD2 identical over 10 bases. The CDR3 has 16 amino acids. With V trimmed by 5 bases and J by 8 bases, 12 bases remained unmatched. The germline V gene encodes CDR1 SGHVS and CDR2 FNYEAQ.